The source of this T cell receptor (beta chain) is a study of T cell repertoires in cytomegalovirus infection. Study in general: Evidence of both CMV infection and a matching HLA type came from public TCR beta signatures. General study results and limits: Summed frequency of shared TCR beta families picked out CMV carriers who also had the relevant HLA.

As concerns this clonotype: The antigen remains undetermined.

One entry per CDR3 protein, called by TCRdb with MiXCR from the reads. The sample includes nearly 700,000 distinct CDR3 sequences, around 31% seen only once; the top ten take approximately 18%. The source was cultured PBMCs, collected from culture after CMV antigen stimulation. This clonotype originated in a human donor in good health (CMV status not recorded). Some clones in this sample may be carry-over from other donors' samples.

The CDR3 is CASSLNSPVDTQYF. The CDR3 DNA sequence: TGTGCCAGCAGTTTAAACTCCCCCGTGGATACGCAGTATTTT. The rearrangement uses TRBV12-3 or TRBV12-4 and TRBJ2-3; D is ambiguous. V was trimmed by 2 bases and J by 6 bases, leaving 12 bases between them. The CDR3 is 14 amino acids.